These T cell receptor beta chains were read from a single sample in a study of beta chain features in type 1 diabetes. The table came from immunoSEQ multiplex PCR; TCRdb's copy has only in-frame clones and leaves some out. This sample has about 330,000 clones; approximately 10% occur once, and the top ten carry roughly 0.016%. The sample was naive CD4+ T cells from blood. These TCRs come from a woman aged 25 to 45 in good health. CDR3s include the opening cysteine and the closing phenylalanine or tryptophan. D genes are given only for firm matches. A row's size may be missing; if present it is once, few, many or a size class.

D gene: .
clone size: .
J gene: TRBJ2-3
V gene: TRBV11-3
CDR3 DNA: TGTGCCAGCAGCTTATATACAGATACGCAGTATTTT
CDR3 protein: CASSLYTDTQYF

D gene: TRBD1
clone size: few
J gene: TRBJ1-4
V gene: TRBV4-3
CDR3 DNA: TGCGCCAGCAGCCAACCAGACAGGGGACAAGGGGAAAAACTGTTTTTT
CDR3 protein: CASSQPDRGQGEKLFF

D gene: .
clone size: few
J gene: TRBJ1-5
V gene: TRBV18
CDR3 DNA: TGTGCCAGCTCACCCGGACGGGACTATCAGCCCCAGCATTTT
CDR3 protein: CASSPGRDYQPQHF

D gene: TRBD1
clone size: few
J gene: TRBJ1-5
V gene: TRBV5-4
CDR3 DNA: TGTGCCAGCAGCAGGGACAGGGGAGGTCAGCCCCAGCATTTT
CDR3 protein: CASSRDRGGQPQHF

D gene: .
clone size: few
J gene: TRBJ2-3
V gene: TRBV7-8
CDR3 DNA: TGTGCCAGCAGCAAGACGACTTCAGGGTTTAGCACAGATACGCAGTATTTT
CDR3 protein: CASSKTTSGFSTDTQYF

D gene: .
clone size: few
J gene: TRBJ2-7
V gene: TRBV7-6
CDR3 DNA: TGTGCCAGCAGCCCCCGGAGCAGCAGCTCCTACGAGCAGTACTTC
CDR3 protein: CASSPRSSSSYEQYF

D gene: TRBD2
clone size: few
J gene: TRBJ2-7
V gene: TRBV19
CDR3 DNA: TGTGCCAGTAGCGATGTAGCGGGAGCCGCCTACGAGCAGTACTTC
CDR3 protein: CASSDVAGAAYEQYF

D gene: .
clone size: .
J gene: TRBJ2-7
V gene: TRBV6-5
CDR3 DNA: TGTGCCAGCAGTCCAAGGAGGGGTTCCTACGAGCAGTACTTC
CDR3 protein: CASSPRRGSYEQYF

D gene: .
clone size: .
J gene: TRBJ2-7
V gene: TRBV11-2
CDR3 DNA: TGTGCCAGCAGCCCATCCTACGAGCAGTACTTC
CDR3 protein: CASSPSYEQYF

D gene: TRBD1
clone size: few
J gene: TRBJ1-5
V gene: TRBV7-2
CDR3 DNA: TGTGCCAGCAGTCGAACCGGGACAGGGGGGAATCAGCCCCAGCATTTT
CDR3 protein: CASSRTGTGGNQPQHF

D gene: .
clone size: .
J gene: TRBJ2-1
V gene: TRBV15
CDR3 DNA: TGTGCCACCAGCAGAGTTCAACCGGGACTCGGGTACAATGAGCAGTTCTTC
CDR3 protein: CATSRVQPGLGYNEQFF

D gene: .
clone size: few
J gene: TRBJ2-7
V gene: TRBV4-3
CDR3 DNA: TGCGCCAGCAGCAAAGTCGGCGGGGCCTACGAGCAGTACTTC
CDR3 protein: CASSKVGGAYEQYF

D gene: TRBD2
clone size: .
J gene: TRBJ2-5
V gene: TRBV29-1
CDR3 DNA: TGCAGCGTTGCAGCGGGAGCAGAGACCCAGTACTTC
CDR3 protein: CSVAAGAETQYF

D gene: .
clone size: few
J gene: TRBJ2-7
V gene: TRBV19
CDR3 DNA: .
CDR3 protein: CASTSGTPLYEQYF

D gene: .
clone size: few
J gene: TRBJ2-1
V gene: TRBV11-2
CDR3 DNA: TGTGCCAGCAGCTTAGATCCCGGACAGTACAATGAGCAGTTCTTC
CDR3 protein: CASSLDPGQYNEQFF

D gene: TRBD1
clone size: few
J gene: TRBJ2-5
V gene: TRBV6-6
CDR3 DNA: TGTGCCAGCAGTTACAGGGCCGCAGGGGGCGAGACCCAGTACTTC
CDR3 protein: CASSYRAAGGETQYF

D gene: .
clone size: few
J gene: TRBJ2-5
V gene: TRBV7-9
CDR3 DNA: TGTGCCAGCAGCTTAGTTGCCAGCCAAGAGACCCAGTACTTC
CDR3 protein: CASSLVASQETQYF

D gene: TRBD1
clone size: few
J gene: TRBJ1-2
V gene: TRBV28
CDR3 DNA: TGTGCCAGCAGCAAAAATTCGGAGAGGAGGTCGGGACAGGGCTTC
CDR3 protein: CASSKNSERRSGQGF

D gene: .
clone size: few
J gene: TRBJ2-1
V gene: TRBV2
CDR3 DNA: TGTGCCAGCAGCGGCAGGGGATTCTACAATGAGCAGTTCTTC
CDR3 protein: CASSGRGFYNEQFF

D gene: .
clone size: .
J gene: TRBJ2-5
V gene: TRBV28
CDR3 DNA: TGTGCCAGCAGCCTATCTGGACAGTTTGCAGAGACCCAGTACTTC
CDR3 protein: CASSLSGQFAETQYF

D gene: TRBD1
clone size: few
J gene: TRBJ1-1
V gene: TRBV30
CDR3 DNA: TGTGCCTGGAGCAGGGGGCTTGTGAACACTGAAGCTTTCTTT
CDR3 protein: CAWSRGLVNTEAFF

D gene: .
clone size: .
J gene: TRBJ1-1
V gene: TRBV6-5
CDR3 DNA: TGTGCCAGCAGTTATTGGATCAAGGAGGCTTTCTTT
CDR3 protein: CASSYWIKEAFF

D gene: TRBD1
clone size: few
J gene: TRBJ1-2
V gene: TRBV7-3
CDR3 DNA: TGTGCCAGCAGCCTAGGGACAGGGGAATATGGCTACACCTTC
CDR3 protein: CASSLGTGEYGYTF

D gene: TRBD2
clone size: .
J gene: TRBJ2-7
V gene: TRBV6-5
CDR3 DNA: TGTGCCAGCAGGGAGACTAGCGACTACGAGCAGTACTTC
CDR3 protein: CASRETSDYEQYF

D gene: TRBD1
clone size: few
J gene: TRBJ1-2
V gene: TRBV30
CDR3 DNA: TGTGCCTGGAGTAGACAGGGCCCTTATGGCTACACCTTC
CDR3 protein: CAWSRQGPYGYTF